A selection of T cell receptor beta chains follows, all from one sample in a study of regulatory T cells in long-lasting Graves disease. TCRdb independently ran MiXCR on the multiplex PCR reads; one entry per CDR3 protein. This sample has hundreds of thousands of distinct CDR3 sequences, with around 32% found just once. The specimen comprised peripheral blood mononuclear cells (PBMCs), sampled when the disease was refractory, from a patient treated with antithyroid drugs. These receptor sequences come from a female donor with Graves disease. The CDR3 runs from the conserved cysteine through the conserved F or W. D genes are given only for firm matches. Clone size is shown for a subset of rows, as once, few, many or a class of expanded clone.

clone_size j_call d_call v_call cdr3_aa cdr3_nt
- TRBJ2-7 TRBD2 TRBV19 CASSIDSAGTSGTNEQYF TGTGCCAGTAGTATAGATTCCGCCGGGACTAGCGGTACGAACGAGCAGTACTTC
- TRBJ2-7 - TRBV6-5 CASSYGETTITYEQYF TGTGCCAGCAGTTACGGGGAGACCACCATCACCTACGAGCAGTACTTC
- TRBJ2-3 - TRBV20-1 CSAPGDGTDTQYF TGCAGTGCTCCGGGAGACGGCACAGATACGCAGTATTTT
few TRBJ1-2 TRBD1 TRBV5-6 CASSQSGTANYGYTF TGTGCCAGCAGCCAATCCGGGACAGCTAACTATGGCTACACCTTC
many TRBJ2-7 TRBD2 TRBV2 CASNPTVAGVTYF TGTGCCAGCAATCCGACTGTTGCGGGAGTCACGTACTTC
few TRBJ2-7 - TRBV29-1 CSVGGIPYEQYF TGCAGCGTTGGGGGGATTCCCTACGAGCAGTACTTC
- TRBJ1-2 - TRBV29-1 CSAVGSSPYGYTF TGCAGCGCCGTCGGCAGTAGCCCCTATGGCTACACCTTC
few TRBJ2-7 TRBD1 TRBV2 CASRRDRVYEQYF TGTGCCAGCAGACGGGACAGAGTCTACGAGCAGTACTTC
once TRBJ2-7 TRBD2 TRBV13 CASTTGLAGPYEQYF TGTGCCAGCACCACTGGACTAGCGGGACCCTACGAGCAGTACTTC
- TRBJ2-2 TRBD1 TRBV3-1 CASRRTGPNTGELFF TGTGCCAGCAGAAGGACAGGGCCGAACACCGGGGAGCTGTTTTTT
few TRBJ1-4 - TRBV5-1 CASSFQEAVGNEKLFF TGCGCCAGCAGCTTCCAGGAGGCCGTGGGAAATGAAAAACTGTTTTTT
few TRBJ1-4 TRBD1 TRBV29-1 CSVEAGQGDEKLFF TGCAGCGTTGAGGCGGGACAGGGTGATGAAAAACTGTTTTTT
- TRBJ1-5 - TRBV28 CASSSGGRPNQPQHF TGTGCCAGCAGTTCAGGCGGAAGGCCCAATCAGCCCCAGCATTTT
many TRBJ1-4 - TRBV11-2 CASSPTLSTNEKLFF TGTGCCAGCAGCCCGACACTGTCAACTAATGAAAAACTGTTTTTT